The sequence of this T cell receptor beta chain was determined in a study of metastatic and nonmetastatic thyroid tumors. Nobody among the patients had been given any treatment before thyroid surgery. The CDR3 is made up of 16 amino acids. The germline V gene encodes CDR1 MNHEY and CDR2 SVGEGT. Trimming pared 4 bases from V and 4 bases from J, leaving 20 bases between. TCRdb re-processed the PCR reads through MiXCR. The sample holds roughly 23,000 clones; 18% are singletons and the top ten take about 2.9%. The sample was adjacent normal tissue. The TCR originated in a male donor with papillary thyroid cancer or a benign thyroid nodule (not recorded which). Some clones in this sample may be carry-over from other donors' samples. This chain joins TRBV6-2 or TRBV6-3 and TRBJ2-7; D call uncertain. The CDR3 reads CASSFVSREPIYEQYF. The CDR3 DNA sequence: TGTGCCAGCAGTTTCGTGAGTCGCGAACCAATATACGAGCAGTACTTC.